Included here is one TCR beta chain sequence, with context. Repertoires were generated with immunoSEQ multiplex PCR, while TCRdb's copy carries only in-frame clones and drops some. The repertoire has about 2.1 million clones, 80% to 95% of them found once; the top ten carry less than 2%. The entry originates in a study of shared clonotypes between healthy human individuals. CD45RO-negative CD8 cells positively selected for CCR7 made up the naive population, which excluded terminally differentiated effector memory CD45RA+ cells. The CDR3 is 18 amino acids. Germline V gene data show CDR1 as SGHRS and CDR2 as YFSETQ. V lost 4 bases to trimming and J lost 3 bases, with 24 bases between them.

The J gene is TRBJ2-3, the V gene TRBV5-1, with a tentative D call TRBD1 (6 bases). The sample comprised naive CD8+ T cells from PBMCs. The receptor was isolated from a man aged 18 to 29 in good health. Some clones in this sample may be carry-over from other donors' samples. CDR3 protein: CASSDLQGAWPGTDTQYF. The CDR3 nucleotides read TGCGCCAGCAGCGACTTACAGGGAGCGTGGCCTGGGACAGATACGCAGTATTTT.